These T cell receptor beta chains were read from a single sample in a study of T cell repertoires in cytomegalovirus infection. TCRdb re-analysed the reads in MiXCR, keeping a single row per CDR3 protein. The sample comprises a few hundred thousand distinct CDR3 sequences, more than 25% of which are singletons, and around 13% rests with the top ten. Sequences were obtained from PBMCs. Receptors originate from a human donor in good health (CMV status not recorded). Some clones in this sample may be carry-over from other donors' samples. CDR3s include the opening cysteine and the closing phenylalanine or tryptophan. A D gene is named only where the DNA matches it firmly. Not every row has a clone size; where given, it reads once, few, many or a size class.

TRBJ2-3,TRBD2,TRBV20-1,few,15,TGCAGTGCCCTAGCTAGCGGGAGGGCCACAGATACGCAGTATTTT,CSALASGRATDTQYF
TRBJ1-1,NA,TRBV19,few,13,TGTGCCAGCCAACCCGGGGGTAACACTGAAGCTTTCTTT,CASQPGGNTEAFF
TRBJ1-5,NA,TRBV6-1,NA,13,TGTGCCAGCGTCGGACCGAGAAATCAGCCCCAGCATTTT,CASVGPRNQPQHF
TRBJ1-6,NA,TRBV7-2,many,14,TGTGCCAGCAGCCCCACGGGGTACAATTCACCCCTCCACTTT,CASSPTGYNSPLHF
TRBJ2-5,NA,TRBV7-2,many,14,TGTGCCAGCAGCTTAAGGTCGGCGCAAGAGACCCAGTACTTC,CASSLRSAQETQYF
TRBJ2-5,TRBD2,TRBV12-5,few,16,TGTGCTAGTGGTTCCCCCCTAGCGGGATTAAGAGAGACCCAGTACTTC,CASGSPLAGLRETQYF
TRBJ2-5,NA,TRBV7-2,many,13,TGTGCCAGCAGCTTAGCCCCCCAAGAGACCCAGTACTTC,CASSLAPQETQYF
TRBJ1-2,NA,TRBV6-1,few,14,TGTGCCAGCAGTCCTGCAAGGGTATCCTATGGCTACACCTTC,CASSPARVSYGYTF
TRBJ1-1,NA,TRBV7-9,NA,12,TGTGCCAGCCGCGGGTCCGGCACTGAAGCTTTCTTT,CASRGSGTEAFF
TRBJ2-3,NA,TRBV7-2,many,16,TGTGCCAGCAGCCCAGGAATTTTTGTTGGAGGAGATACGCAGTATTTT,CASSPGIFVGGDTQYF
TRBJ1-2,TRBD1,TRBV24-1,few,14,TGTGCCACCAGTGATACGGGACAGGAGGATGGCTACACCTTC,CATSDTGQEDGYTF
TRBJ1-3,TRBD1,TRBV7-2,few,16,TGTGCCAGCAGTGCCGGGACAGGGACTTTTGGAAACACCATATATTTT,CASSAGTGTFGNTIYF
TRBJ2-4,NA,TRBV7-9,few,14,TGTGCCAGCAGCCGACCCACAGGGCCTAACATTCAGTACTTC,CASSRPTGPNIQYF
TRBJ2-3,TRBD1,TRBV12-3/TRBV12-4,few,16,TGTGCCAGCACCCTAGGGGGGACAGGGACCACAGATACGCAGTATTTT,CASTLGGTGTTDTQYF
TRBJ2-5,NA,TRBV7-6,many,14,TGTGCCAGCAGCTTGATGACTAGTGGCGAGACCCAGTACTTC,CASSLMTSGETQYF